This T cell receptor (beta chain) came from a study of cytomegalovirus exposure and HLA in healthy donors. Overall study results and limits: A list of more than 150 TCR beta chains associated with cytomegalovirus was given.

Points on this clone: Its antigen is currently unknown.

CDR3 length equals 19 residues. Germline loops: CDR1 SGDLS, CDR2 YYNGEE. V was pared by 0 bases and J by 0 bases, with 7 bases of the junction left unmatched. The PCR contained 60 Vbeta and 13 Jbeta primers. Produced via immunoSEQ multiplex PCR; TCRdb's table is partial and in-frame only. The sample includes around 180,000 clones, 75% to 85% of them seen just once. The rearrangement links TRBV9 to TRBJ2-1, with TRBD2 matching 12 bases. Sample: PBMCs. The source of this sequence is a man aged 30 to 39 in good health and CMV-seropositive. CDR3 sequence: CASSVEGLAGPSSYNEQFF. Written as DNA, the CDR3 is TGTGCCAGCAGCGTAGAAGGACTAGCGGGGCCAAGCTCCTACAATGAGCAGTTCTTC.